One T cell receptor beta chain is described in this entry. The data belong to a study of blood T cell repertoires in COVID-19. Study background: Specimens from acute and convalescent COVID-19 originated in the United States, Italy and Spain. From T cells, B-cell-depleted T cells, or PBMCs came the material, which was cDNA or gDNA.

Germline CDR1 reads SGHTA; CDR2 reads FQGNSA. The CDR3 length is 14 residues. Trimming cost V 5 bases and J 7 bases; bases outside gene matches: 8. Patients from Seattle were sampled longitudinally, starting during active infection. In the original processing: Amplifying reference gene primers gave estimates of nucleated cell counts. Profiled with immunoSEQ multiplex PCR; TCRdb holds only in-frame clones, not every one. That table furnishes V, J and clone size, whereas the DNA furnished D and trimming. Of 95,000 to 150,000 clones listed, approximately 85% were seen once; the top ten hold under 3.5%. The source is a woman of 80 years or more with COVID-19, enrolled during active disease. The specimen was peripheral blood. The chain carries TRBV7-2 and TRBJ1-2, with 9 bases matching TRBD1. The CDR3 DNA reads as TGTGCCAGCAGCCCCTCACAGGGGGCTGGTGGCTACACCTTC. This gives the protein CASSPSQGAGGYTF. Drawing the rest from reference TRBV7-2 and TRBJ1-2, the complete variable domain is GAGVSQSPSNKVTEKGKDVELRCDPISGHTALYWYRQSLGQGLEFLIYFQGNSAPDKSGLPSDRFSAERTGGSVSTLTIQRTQQEDSAVYLCASSPSQGAGGYTFGSGTRLTVV.